This TCR beta chain is from a study of T cells in Graves' hyperthyroidism and ophthalmopathy (dated by TCRdb to about 2019). In the study overall: Peripheral blood samples were taken at the time of initial diagnosis, prior to any treatment. A discovery cohort of about a hundred patients, roughly 45 with Graves' ophthalmopathy and about 58 with stable Graves' hyperthyroidism, was used to find distinguishing TCR V-J signatures. An independent validation cohort of some 18 hyperthyroidism patients and about 16 patients who later progressed to ophthalmopathy tested prospective prediction of ophthalmopathy. For training and testing, the 100 patients in the discovery cohort were randomly divided in a 7:3 ratio. Thyroid tissue and blood T-cell repertoires from several Graves' hyperthyroidism patients were also compared in the study. After blood sampling, hyperthyroidism patients were treated with methimazole at a starting dose of 30 mg daily, and ophthalmopathy patients were treated with high-dose intravenous methylprednisolone. The paper reports TCR Vbeta CDR3 sequencing of roughly 140 peripheral blood samples: around 41 ophthalmopathy, under 85 hyperthyroidism and approximately 17 progressor patients.

This clonotype was detected many times. Its antigen is currently not known. Per-nucleotide qualities are absent, and no much larger clonotype sits a single base away. The CDR3 starts with the cysteine, ends with the phenylalanine, and has 15 residues. CDR3 DNA only is kept here, 45 bases in frame from base 1. The junction shows trimming of 3 bases on V and 4 bases on J, plus 16 bases between the germline ends. Based on the germline V gene, the CDR1 and CDR2 sequences are SGHRS and YFSETQ. Stable Graves' hyperthyroidism was defined as the absence of progression to ophthalmopathy over 18 months of follow-up. Hyperthyroidism patients were newly diagnosed, with disease duration under 2 months, and aged 18 to 65 years. Patients with uncontrolled infections, other autoimmune diseases, pregnancy or lactation were excluded. Clinical symptoms, serum thyroxine and TRAb, thyroid ultrasound, and orbital computed tomography formed the basis for the diagnoses. Ficoll-Paque density gradient centrifugation was used to isolate PBMCs from approximately 10 ml of fresh peripheral blood. Total RNA was extracted using Trizol reagent, and RNA quality was assessed on an Agilent 2100 Bioanalyzer.

The TCR beta CDR3 regions were amplified from RNA transcripts. A first-round RT-PCR of the TCR CDR3 used the HTBI primer set with the Qiagen OneStep RT-PCR kit. Libraries were constructed in a second round of multiplex PCR, after which size selection and purification were performed. Paired-end sequencing of the libraries was performed with 100 bp reads on an Illumina HiSeq2000. Under the source paper's analysis protocol: SOAPnuke was used to process the raw data, throwing out any read that contained adapters or uncalled bases, had a mean Phred below 15, or lacked an exact constant-primer or identifier match. High-quality paired reads were merged with COPE v1.2.5, and unique nucleotide sequences were defined as clonotypes. MiTCR v1.1 was used to align the clonotypes against IMGT TRBV, TRBD and TRBJ reference segments. The analysis was restricted to V-J combinations with a frequency above 0.0001, which together covered 99.2% of the repertoires. A TCS score was defined as the ratio between F50 (clonal expansion) and ExV (chaos), using BLOSUM62-based TCRdist between CDR3 peptides within each V-J. Welch's t-statistics and random forest reduced just over 500 V-J features to fewer than 15, which were used in a naive Bayes classifier (R e1071). The raw public reads went through TCRdb reprocessing: fastp at Q25, MiXCR clone calling, in-frame beta chains kept. Entries that share a CDR3 protein sequence are merged under the most common genes and DNA. TCRdb, not the authors, supplied the V and J calls. In all, the sample holds 500,000 to 550,000 distinct CDR3 sequences, and less than 25% of those were seen once. The top ten clonotypes cover about 25% of the sample.

The paper's findings and limits, for the study overall: A 13 V-J signature model separated ophthalmopathy from stable hyperthyroidism, with nearly 90% sensitivity and around 84% specificity in cross-validation and 80%/75% in testing. Sample size was not statistically predetermined, and investigators were not blinded to group allocation. In validation, the model predicted progression to ophthalmopathy a median of around six months before onset, with 65% to 71% sensitivity and roughly 72% specificity. Most expanded thyroid clonotypes (frequency above 0.001) were also found in blood, which suggests that blood repertoires may mirror thyroid immune responses.

The sample consisted of blood. This TCR was recovered from a man aged 18 to 29 with Graves' hyperthyroidism. The chain is encoded by TRBV5-1 joined to TRBJ1-2, with an unclear D gene assignment. The bases are TGCGCCAGCAGCTCGGACGGGCGGAGTGGCTATGGCTACACCTTC. This sequence encodes CASSSDGRSGYGYTF.